Listed below are T cell receptor beta chains from one sample, sequenced in a study of blood T cell repertoires in COVID-19. Clones were sequenced by immunoSEQ multiplex PCR, and TCRdb holds only the in-frame ones, with some missing. The sample holds 250,000 to 300,000 clones, approximately 90% seen once. Material: peripheral blood. Receptor source: a woman younger than 45 with COVID-19, enrolled during active disease. Both conserved end residues are part of each CDR3. A D gene is named only where the DNA matches it firmly. Only some rows state a clone size, as once, few, many or a class for expanded clones.

TRBD1 - TRBJ1-2 TRBV5-6 CASSRTGGYGYTF TGTGCCAGCAGCCGTACAGGGGGCTATGGCTACACCTTC
TRBD2 - TRBJ2-7 TRBV13 CASTFSGSSGYEQYF TGTGCCAGCACCTTTAGCGGGAGCTCCGGGTACGAGCAGTACTTC
- - TRBJ1-4 TRBV7-6 CASSLDRGEGEKLFF TGTGCCAGCAGCTTAGACCGGGGAGAGGGTGAAAAACTGTTTTTT
TRBD1 - TRBJ2-7 TRBV4-1 CASSQGQGIHEQYF TGCGCCAGCAGCCAAGGACAGGGTATCCACGAGCAGTACTTC
- - TRBJ1-5 TRBV7-2 CASSPRQSNQPQHF TGTGCCAGCAGCCCGCGACAGAGCAATCAGCCCCAGCATTTT
TRBD1 - TRBJ1-2 TRBV6-5 CASSYGQGFYGYTF TGTGCCAGCAGTTACGGACAGGGCTTCTATGGCTACACCTTC
- - TRBJ2-5 TRBV5-1 CASSHTGQETQYF TGCGCCAGCAGCCATACAGGACAAGAGACCCAGTACTTC
TRBD2 - TRBJ2-1 TRBV14 CASSQVWSQREYNEQFF TGTGCCAGCAGCCAAGTTTGGAGTCAGCGGGAGTATAATGAGCAGTTCTTC
- few TRBJ1-3 TRBV28 CASSLYSTGNTIYF TGTGCCAGCAGTTTATACAGCACCGGAAACACCATATATTTT
- - TRBJ2-3 TRBV10-3 CAISESTSTDTQYF TGTGCCATCAGTGAGTCGACTAGCACAGATACGCAGTATTTT
- - TRBJ2-7 TRBV5-1 CASRPQGFYEQYF TGCGCCAGCAGGCCCCAGGGGTTCTACGAGCAGTACTTC
- - TRBJ2-7 TRBV6-1 CASSEGGLYVQYF TGTGCCAGCAGTGAAGGCGGCTTATACGTCCAGTACTTC
- - TRBJ1-2 TRBV5-8 CASSLSGVAGYTF TGTGCCAGCAGCTTGTCAGGGGTGGCCGGCTACACCTTC
- - TRBJ1-1 TRBV5-4 CASSLKGIRQAEAFF TGTGCCAGCAGCTTGAAGGGGATCAGACAAGCTGAAGCTTTCTTT
- - TRBJ1-1 TRBV30 CAWRRVRVNTEAFF TGTGCCTGGAGAAGGGTCAGGGTGAACACTGAAGCTTTCTTT
TRBD1 - TRBJ1-1 TRBV30 CAWSGQGAWGTEAFF TGTGCCTGGAGTGGGCAGGGGGCGTGGGGCACTGAAGCTTTCTTT
TRBD2 - TRBJ2-5 TRBV3-1/TRBV3-2 CASSPVTSGKYQETQYF TGTGCCAGCAGCCCCGTGACTAGCGGCAAGTACCAAGAGACCCAGTACTTC
- - TRBJ2-1 TRBV21-1 CASSIVAEPSSYNEQFF TGTGCCAGCAGCATAGTAGCGGAGCCAAGCTCCTACAATGAGCAGTTCTTC
TRBD1 - TRBJ2-7 TRBV7-2 CASSFQGEPYEQYF TGTGCCAGCAGCTTCCAGGGGGAACCCTACGAGCAGTACTTC
TRBD1 - TRBJ1-4 TRBV18 CASSRDRGSEKLFF TGTGCCAGCTCACGGGACAGGGGAAGTGAAAAACTGTTTTTT
TRBD1 once TRBJ1-2 TRBV6-5 CASSSYRGGYGYTF TGTGCCAGCAGTTCCTACAGGGGAGGTTATGGCTACACCTTC
- once TRBJ2-3 TRBV24-1 CATSAGRWPDTQYF TGTGCCACCAGTGCAGGCAGATGGCCAGATACGCAGTATTTT
- - TRBJ1-2 TRBV15 CATSRDGERRSYGYTF TGTGCCACCAGCAGAGACGGGGAGAGGAGGAGCTATGGCTACACCTTC
- - TRBJ1-1 TRBV6-6 CASSYGSGMNTEAFF TGTGCCAGCAGTTACGGCTCGGGGATGAACACTGAAGCTTTCTTT
TRBD1 - TRBJ2-5 TRBV4-1 CASSRQGQETQYF TGCGCCAGCAGTCGACAGGGACAAGAGACCCAGTACTTC
- - TRBJ2-5 TRBV18 CASSPPTGWETQYF TGTGCCAGCTCACCACCTACGGGGTGGGAGACCCAGTACTTC
- - TRBJ1-1 TRBV30 CAWSEQNTEAFF TGTGCCTGGAGTGAGCAGAACACTGAAGCTTTCTTT
TRBD1 - TRBJ2-7 TRBV5-1 CASSLEGQGNEQYF TGCGCCAGCAGCTTGGAGGGACAGGGTAACGAGCAGTACTTC
TRBD1 - TRBJ1-2 TRBV27 CASSYRTGDGYTF TGTGCCAGCAGTTACCGGACAGGGGATGGCTACACCTTC
TRBD1 - TRBJ1-5 TRBV7-8 CASSLGSGQQQPQHF TGTGCCAGCAGCCTAGGGTCGGGACAGCAACAGCCCCAGCATTTT
- - TRBJ1-1 TRBV19 CASSIRGTEAFF TGTGCCAGTAGTATACGGGGCACTGAAGCTTTCTTT
TRBD2 - TRBJ2-5 TRBV2 CASKRREGVETQYF TGTGCCAGCAAAAGGCGGGAGGGCGTAGAGACCCAGTACTTC
TRBD1 few TRBJ1-5 TRBV7-2 CASSLLGQGKLSNQPQHF TGTGCCAGCAGCTTATTGGGACAGGGAAAACTTAGCAATCAGCCCCAGCATTTT
- - TRBJ2-7 TRBV10-2 CASSEGSSYEQYF TGCGCCAGCAGTGAGGGGAGCTCCTACGAGCAGTACTTC
- - TRBJ2-3 TRBV27 CASSLPDSSTDTQYF TGTGCCAGCAGTTTACCCGACTCTAGCACAGATACGCAGTATTTT
TRBD1 - TRBJ1-4 TRBV3-1/TRBV3-2 CASSRGQGNEKLFF TGTGCCAGCAGCCGGGGACAGGGTAATGAAAAACTGTTTTTT
TRBD2 - TRBJ2-2 TRBV19 CASRAGGRNTGELFF TGTGCCAGTAGGGCGGGAGGGAGGAACACCGGGGAGCTGTTTTTT
TRBD2 - TRBJ2-5 TRBV11-2 CASSLAASGGETQYF TGTGCCAGCAGCTTAGCGGCTAGCGGCGGGGAGACCCAGTACTTC
- - TRBJ2-7 TRBV7-2 CASSPSVPQEQYF TGTGCCAGCAGTCCTAGCGTGCCCCAGGAGCAGTACTTC
TRBD2 - TRBJ2-5 TRBV2 CASSVRAGDQETQYF TGTGCCAGCAGTGTTCGAGCGGGGGACCAAGAGACCCAGTACTTC
- - TRBJ2-5 TRBV19 CASSPTGVQETQYF TGTGCCAGTAGCCCCACCGGGGTCCAAGAGACCCAGTACTTC
- - TRBJ1-2 TRBV7-8 CASSLRTGRYGYTF TGTGCCAGCAGCTTACGAACGGGGAGGTATGGCTACACCTTC
- once TRBJ2-1 TRBV18 CASSLGLIVEQFF TGTGCCAGCTCACTGGGACTCATCGTTGAGCAGTTCTTC
- once TRBJ1-2 TRBV28 CASSLRKYGYTF TGTGCCAGCAGTTTGCGAAAATATGGCTACACCTTC
- - TRBJ2-7 TRBV15 CATSRDRTAGGEQYF TGTGCCACCAGCAGAGATCGGACAGCTGGCGGGGAGCAGTACTTC
TRBD2 once TRBJ2-1 TRBV7-9 CASSFVTSGNEQFF TGTGCCAGCAGCTTCGTGACTAGCGGGAATGAGCAGTTCTTC
- - TRBJ2-1 TRBV5-4 CASSSTGYNEQFF TGTGCCAGCAGCTCGACTGGATACAATGAGCAGTTCTTC
- - TRBJ2-3 TRBV30 CAWTQGLSTDTQYF TGTGCCTGGACCCAAGGACTTTCCACAGATACGCAGTATTTT
TRBD1 - TRBJ2-2 TRBV11-3 CASSLLTGAAGELFF TGTGCCAGCAGCTTGCTGACAGGGGCGGCCGGGGAGCTGTTTTTT
- - TRBJ1-3 TRBV5-8 CASSLRGGGNTIYF TGTGCCAGCAGCTTAAGAGGGGGAGGAAACACCATATATTTT
- few TRBJ1-4 TRBV27 CASSLPGLGEKLFF TGTGCCAGCAGTTTACCAGGGCTCGGTGAAAAACTGTTTTTT
- few TRBJ1-5 TRBV2 CASSATRNSNQPQHF TGTGCCAGCAGTGCGACACGAAATAGCAATCAGCCCCAGCATTTT
- - TRBJ1-3 TRBV3-1/TRBV3-2 CASSQLRSTSIYF TGTGCCAGCAGCCAACTAAGGAGTACTTCCATATATTTT
- once TRBJ1-6 TRBV3-1/TRBV3-2 CASSQNPDSPLHF TGTGCCAGCAGCCAGAACCCGGATTCACCCCTCCACTTT
- once TRBJ1-2 TRBV3-1/TRBV3-2 CASSFQGRGDGYTF TGTGCCAGCAGTTTCCAGGGGCGAGGGGATGGCTACACCTTC
- few TRBJ1-4 TRBV5-4 CASSFGIGGDEKLFF TGTGCCAGCAGCTTCGGGATAGGGGGTGATGAAAAACTGTTTTTT
TRBD1 - TRBJ1-1 TRBV19 CASSTIRDRGLGTEAFF TGTGCCAGTAGTACCATCCGGGACAGGGGGCTAGGCACTGAAGCTTTCTTT
TRBD2 - TRBJ2-7 TRBV7-6 CASSLVASGSYEQYF TGTGCCAGCAGCTTAGTGGCTAGCGGTTCCTACGAGCAGTACTTC
TRBD1 - TRBJ2-1 TRBV24-1 CATGVTGYNEQFF TGTGCCACCGGTGTGACAGGGTACAATGAGCAGTTCTTC
TRBD1 - TRBJ1-3 TRBV7-2 CASSLDRVISGNTIYF TGTGCCAGCAGTTTGGACAGGGTTATCTCTGGAAACACCATATATTTT